The 32 T cell receptor beta chains given below trace back to one sample, sequenced in a study of T-cell memory formation after mild COVID-19. TCRdb independently ran MiXCR on the 5' RACE reads; one entry per CDR3 protein. The data show approximately 350,000 distinct CDR3 sequences, with 10% to 15% seen just once and around a fifth held by the top ten. Specimen: PBMCs or a T cell subset sorted from them (not recorded which). The receptor set was obtained from a young man who had mild COVID-19 (a few samples of this study predate the infection). Cell type and time point are not known.

This rearrangement joins TRBV12-3 or TRBV12-4 to TRBJ2-3, with D perhaps matching TRBD2 (7 bases). The CDR3 covers 14 residues. The V end lost 7 bases, the J end lost 4 bases, and 15 bases lay between the germline ends. The CDR3 region is CASILGGGADTQYF. CDR3 nucleotide sequence: TGTGCCAGCATCTTGGGGGGGGGCGCAGATACGCAGTATTTT.

V is TRBV29-1 and J is TRBJ1-1; D remains unclear. Germline loops: CDR1 SQVTM, CDR2 ANQGSEA. The CDR3 sequence is 12 residues long. The V gene lost 2 bases and the J gene lost 3 bases, with 7 bases spanning the gap. The CDR3 DNA reads TGCAGCGTTGAATGGGATTACACTGAAGCTTTCTTT. It encodes CSVEWDYTEAFF.

This chain uses TRBV10-3 with TRBJ2-7; D is possibly TRBD2 (6 bases). Trimming stripped 5 bases from V and 6 bases from J, with 11 bases between. The CDR3 covers 12 residues. CDR1 and CDR2 from the germline V gene are ENHRY and SYGVKD. The CDR3 DNA is TGTGCCATCAGTAGCCAGGGAGGCGAGCAGTACGTC. It is translated as CAISSQGGEQYV.

The chain carries TRBV12-3 or TRBV12-4 and TRBJ1-6; D unclear. This CDR3 has 12 amino acids. V gave up 7 bases and J gave up 7 bases, with 8 bases separating them. CDR3 sequence: CASTEANSPLHF. CDR3 sequence (DNA): TGTGCCAGCACAGAGGCAAATTCACCCCTCCACTTT.

The rearrangement uses TRBV6-5 and TRBJ2-7; 9 nucleotides align to TRBD1. The CDR3 loop spans 14 amino acids. CDR1 MNHEY and CDR2 SVGAGI come from the germline V gene. Trimming took 5 bases from V and 0 from J; bases not matched to a gene: 2. CDR3: CASSKQGASYEQYF. DNA of the CDR3: TGTGCCAGCAGTAAACAGGGGGCCTCCTACGAGCAGTACTTC.

The rearrangement joins TRBV20-1 to TRBJ2-1, with a weak D call TRBD2 (7 bases). Germline-derived CDR1 and CDR2 are DFQATT and SNEGSKA (reference sequence). The CDR3 has 16 residues. Trimming took 6 bases from V and 1 from J, leaving 19 bases between them. CDR3 coding DNA: TGCAGTGCAAGACCCTTCGGGGGGCTTTCCTACAATGAGCAGTTCTTC. Protein sequence: CSARPFGGLSYNEQFF.

This clonotype was counted only a few times. This chain links TRBV4-1 with TRBJ1-1; the match to TRBD1 covers 7 bases. Germline lookup yields CDR1 MGHRA and CDR2 YSYEKL. V gave up 0 bases and J gave up 4 bases; unmatched junction bases: 2. The CDR3 sequence is 14 residues long. Here the CDR3 reads CASSQEEGATEAFF. The CDR3 DNA reads as TGCGCCAGCAGCCAAGAAGAGGGGGCCACTGAAGCTTTCTTT.

This clonotype was detected only a few times. This chain uses TRBV24-1 with TRBJ2-1, with TRBD1 matching 9 bases. With V trimmed by 4 bases and J by 6 bases, 6 bases remained unmatched. The CDR3 extends over 15 amino acids. Germline V gene sequence: CDR1 KGHDR, CDR2 SFDVKD. CDR3 in DNA: TGTGCCACCAGTGACTGGGGACAGGGATCCAATGAGCAGTTCTTC. It encodes CATSDWGQGSNEQFF.

The chain couples TRBV4-3 to TRBJ1-6; no reliable D call. CDR1 LGHNA and CDR2 YSLEER come from the germline V gene. This CDR3 region has 16 residues. V was cut by 0 bases and J by 7 bases, with 13 bases left in between. CDR3 residues: CASSQDLGRENSPLHF. DNA for the CDR3: TGCGCCAGCAGCCAAGACCTAGGGCGGGAAAATTCACCCCTCCACTTT.

This rearrangement joins TRBV20-1 to TRBJ1-6, with 8 bases identical to TRBD1. There are 11 residues in the CDR3. Germline CDR1 reads DFQATT; CDR2 reads SNEGSKA (reference sequence). V was pared by 8 bases and J by 9 bases, with 3 bases of the junction left unmatched. For the CDR3, the DNA is TGCAGTAGCACAGGGGGTTCACCCCTCCACTTT. The encoded protein is CSSTGGSPLHF.

This clonotype has more than one count but fewer than ten. This sequence joins TRBV5-6 and TRBJ2-1; weak D call: TRBD1 (5 bases). The CDR3 loop spans 13 amino acids. V was cut by 7 bases and J by 2 bases, with 10 bases left in between. Germline V CDR1 and CDR2: SGHDT, YYEEEE. The CDR3 DNA sequence: TGTGCCAGCGGAAGGGGTGCCTACAATGAGCAGTTCTTC. It translates to CASGRGAYNEQFF.

This clonotype was recorded a few times. V gene TRBV11-2 combines with J gene TRBJ2-1, with TRBD2 matching over 7 bases. The CDR3 sequence is 14 residues long. Germline assignment: CDR1 SGHAT and CDR2 FQNNGV. Losses at the gene ends were 1 base for V and 6 bases for J; bases not matched to a gene: 3. Here the CDR3 reads CASSLVSSGNEQFF. As DNA, the CDR3 is TGTGCCAGCAGCTTAGTTTCTAGCGGCAATGAGCAGTTCTTC.

This clonotype was seen more than once but under ten times. CDR3 loop: CASSLRGAPGNEQFF. CDR3 nucleotides: TGTGCCAGCTCGCTACGGGGGGCCCCGGGCAATGAGCAGTTCTTC. This chain joins TRBV18 and TRBJ2-1, with D perhaps matching TRBD2 (7 bases). Per germline, CDR1 KGHSH and CDR2 LQKENI. CDR3 length: 15 amino acids. Trimming shortened V by 6 bases and J by 6 bases, and 18 bases separated the two germline ends.

In its sample, this clonotype was seen a few times. This sequence joins TRBV7-9 and TRBJ1-1, with D perhaps matching TRBD1 (6 bases). The CDR3 loop spans 13 amino acids. CDR1 is SEHNR, CDR2 FQNEAQ, per germline (reference sequence). The V gene lost 6 bases and the J gene lost 11 bases, with 19 bases spanning the gap. The CDR3 spells CASSRTGGLDAFF. CDR3 DNA sequence: TGTGCCAGCAGTAGAACGGGGGGGCTGGACGCTTTCTTT.

This clonotype was picked up a small number of times. J is TRBJ2-7 and V is TRBV5-5, with 9 bases matching TRBD2. V lost 0 bases to trimming and J lost 3 bases; unmatched junction nucleotides: 10. The CDR3 is 17 residues long. CDR1 and CDR2 from the germline V gene are SGHKS and YYEKEE (reference sequence). CDR3 DNA sequence: TGTGCCAGCAGCTTGGAGTACGAGACTAGCGGAGACTACGAGCAGTACGTC. Translated, it gives CASSLEYETSGDYEQYV.

This clonotype showed up just a few times. The rearrangement joins TRBV7-9 to TRBJ2-5; TRBD1 is a possible D gene (5 bases). Between the trimmed V and J ends, which lost 4 bases and 1 base, there was a span of 13 bases. This CDR3 is built from 15 residues. The germline V gene has CDR1 SEHNR and CDR2 FQNEAQ (reference sequence). The CDR3 nucleotides are TGTGCCAGCAGCTCGTCTGGACATCCCCAAGAGACCCAGTACTTC. Translated, it gives CASSSSGHPQETQYF.

This chain uses TRBV4-3 with TRBJ1-2; perhaps TRBD1 as D (5 bases). In germline, CDR1 is LGHNA, CDR2 YSLEER. CDR3 length: 17 residues. The germline V and J ends were trimmed by 0 bases and 4 bases, with 18 bases remaining between them. In DNA, the CDR3 is TGCGCCAGCAGCCAAGAACCGCCAGGGAGGAGGACCTATGGCTACACCTTC. This gives the protein CASSQEPPGRRTYGYTF.

The V call is TRBV13, the J call TRBJ2-3, with 7 bases aligning to TRBD2. Germline V gene data show CDR1 as PRHDT and CDR2 as FYEKMQ (reference sequence). V lost 5 bases, J lost 4 bases, and 12 bases stayed unmatched. This CDR3 region has 16 residues. The CDR3 here is CASSQGRAGVADTQYF. The CDR3 DNA reads TGTGCCAGCAGCCAAGGTCGGGCGGGGGTGGCAGATACGCAGTATTTT.

V usage is TRBV5-1 and J usage is TRBJ2-3, with TRBD2 matching over 15 bases. V lost 4 bases and J lost 6; bases outside the gene matches: 6. CDR3 length: 16 amino acids. Germline assignment: CDR1 SGHRS and CDR2 YFSETQ. CDR3 region: CASSTGLAGGVDTQYF. The CDR3 region has the DNA TGCGCCAGCAGCACTGGACTAGCGGGGGGGGTTGATACGCAGTATTTT.

The rearrangement links TRBV5-1 to TRBJ2-3; perhaps TRBD2 as D (6 bases). The CDR3 has 14 amino acids. V was cut by 0 bases and J by 5 bases, with 10 bases left in between. CDR1 is SGHRS and CDR2 is YFSETQ in the germline V gene. CDR3 sequence (DNA): TGCGCCAGCAGCTTGGGGGGGGTGCAAGATACGCAGTATTTT. Its translation: CASSLGGVQDTQYF.

This clonotype came up a few times. The V call is TRBV28, the J call TRBJ2-4; D possibly corresponds to TRBD1 (5 bases). The V gene lost 4 bases and the J gene lost 9 bases, with 10 bases spanning the gap. This CDR3 comprises 12 residues. Germline V gene lookup returns CDR1 MDHEN and CDR2 SYDVKM. The CDR3 spells CASSSLRAIQYF. The CDR3 nucleotides are TGTGCCAGCAGTTCCCTCAGGGCCATTCAGTACTTC.

This clonotype was counted a few times. The chain recombines TRBV7-2 with TRBJ1-4; D gene ambiguous. Germline CDR1 reads SGHTA; CDR2 reads FQGNSA. V was pared by 0 bases and J by 2 bases, with 7 bases between. This CDR3 is 15 amino acids long. The CDR3 DNA is TGTGCCAGCAGCTTAGCAGGGCCTACTAATGAAAAACTGTTTTTT. As protein: CASSLAGPTNEKLFF. Filled out from reference TRBV7-2 and TRBJ1-4, the complete variable domain reads GAGVSQSPSNKVTEKGKDVELRCDPISGHTALYWYRQSLGQGLEFLIYFQGNSAPDKSGLPSDRFSAERTGGSVSTLTIQRTQQEDSAVYLCASSLAGPTNEKLFFGSGTQLSVL.

The chain employs TRBV9 and TRBJ2-5; 8 nucleotides match TRBD1. The germline V gene encodes CDR1 SGDLS and CDR2 YYNGEE. The V segment lost 4 bases and the J segment 9 bases; nucleotides outside the gene matches: 8. The CDR3 covers 13 residues. DNA of the CDR3: TGTGCCAGCAGCCCCCGACAGGGGTCGGCCCAGTACTTC. As protein: CASSPRQGSAQYF.

This clonotype was recorded a few times. This chain connects TRBV7-2 to TRBJ1-5; D might be TRBD1 (5 bases). The V gene lost 1 base and the J gene lost 0 bases, with 10 bases spanning the gap. Germline loops: CDR1 SGHTA, CDR2 FQGNSA. The CDR3 is made up of 16 amino acids. The chain's CDR3 is CASSLGGIYSNQPQHF. The CDR3 nucleotides read TGTGCCAGCAGCTTAGGGGGGATCTATAGCAATCAGCCCCAGCATTTT.

The V call is TRBV20-1, the J call TRBJ2-2, with no clear D. The CDR3 runs to 17 residues. Germline V gene sequence: CDR1 DFQATT, CDR2 SNEGSKA (reference sequence). V lost 0 bases and J lost 4, with 18 bases in between. The CDR3 is CSARDSGNRGGTGELFF. As DNA, the CDR3 is TGCAGTGCTAGAGATTCCGGCAACAGAGGTGGCACCGGGGAGCTGTTTTTT.

This clonotype showed up just a few times. The DNA of the CDR3 is TGTGCCAGCAGCGTCATGGGACAGGGCGGGGGCACCGGGGAGCTGTTTTTT. This translates into CASSVMGQGGGTGELFF. J is TRBJ2-2 and V is TRBV9, with 9 positions matching TRBD1. CDR1 is SGDLS, CDR2 YYNGEE, per germline. There are 17 residues in the CDR3. J gave up 4 bases and V 2 bases, and 9 bases lay outside the gene matches.

There are many counts of this clonotype. The chain couples TRBV7-9 to TRBJ2-3, with TRBD1 identical over 7 bases. Germline-derived CDR1 and CDR2 are SEHNR and FQNEAQ (reference sequence). The CDR3 has 15 amino acids. The V segment lost 3 bases and the J segment 0 bases; nucleotides outside the gene matches: 3. CDR3 sequence reads: CASSLQGESTDTQYF. CDR3 DNA sequence: TGTGCCAGCAGCTTGCAGGGGGAAAGCACAGATACGCAGTATTTT.

The genes are TRBV7-2 and TRBJ1-2; D gene ambiguous. This CDR3 is built from 13 residues. The germline V gene encodes CDR1 SGHTA and CDR2 FQGNSA. V shed 1 base and J shed 4 bases, with 7 bases lying between them. The CDR3 DNA is TGTGCCAGCAGCTTAGGGTACGGCTATGGCTACACCTTC. This translates into CASSLGYGYGYTF.

In its sample, this clonotype was seen a few times. The chain uses TRBV5-4 and TRBJ1-6; unclear D gene. V lost 5 bases to trimming and J lost 7 bases, with 13 bases between them. The CDR3 runs to 14 residues. Germline V lookup: CDR1 SGHNT, CDR2 YYREEE (reference sequence). The CDR3 is CASSTDLSNSPLHF. CDR3 coding DNA: TGTGCCAGCAGTACGGACCTGTCAAATTCACCCCTCCACTTT.

This clonotype was counted many times. The genes are TRBV2 and TRBJ2-1, with TRBD2 as a possible D gene (7 bases). Germline loops: CDR1 SNHLY, CDR2 FYNNEI. There are 12 residues in the CDR3. Between the trimmed V and J ends, which lost 6 bases and 8 bases, there was a span of 11 bases. The CDR3 reads CASRRGGDEQFF. DNA of the CDR3: TGTGCCAGCAGGAGGGGGGGGGATGAGCAGTTCTTC.

The chain carries TRBV19 and TRBJ1-1; tentatively, D is TRBD1 (6 bases). The germline gives CDR1 LNHDA, CDR2 SQIVND (reference sequence). This CDR3 is 13 amino acids long. The V end was cut by 10 bases, the J end by 1 base, with 13 bases between. CDR3 in amino acids: CATSGGWNTEAFF. As DNA, the CDR3 is TGTGCCACGTCTGGGGGCTGGAACACTGAAGCTTTCTTT.

The chain uses TRBV30 and TRBJ1-5, with D possibly being TRBD1 (5 bases). V lost 4 bases and J 0 bases, leaving 7 bases between the germline ends. The germline gives CDR1 GTSNPN, CDR2 SVGIG (reference sequence). This CDR3 has 13 residues. DNA for the CDR3: TGTGCCTGGACAGGGAATAGCAATCAGCCCCAGCATTTT. Translating gives CAWTGNSNQPQHF.